These T cell receptor beta chains were read from a single sample in a study of T-cell memory formation after mild COVID-19. TCRdb used MiXCR to reprocess the 5' RACE reads, holding one entry per CDR3 protein. Among 400,000 to 450,000 distinct CDR3 sequences, under 20% were seen once, and the ten largest hold 20% to 25%. Sequenced: PBMCs or a T cell subset sorted from them (not recorded which). The receptors derive from a man aged 18 to 30 who had mild COVID-19 (a few samples of this study predate the infection). Cell type and time point are not known. CDR3s include the opening cysteine and the closing phenylalanine or tryptophan. D genes are given only for firm matches. The size of a clone is reported for some rows only, either as once, few or many, or as a class for expanded clones.

TRBJ2-5 | NA | many | TRBV6-2/TRBV6-3 | CASRAHSQETQYF | TGTGCCAGCCGAGCACACAGCCAAGAGACCCAGTACTTC
TRBJ1-2 | NA | few | TRBV2 | CASRTDGPHGYTF | TGTGCCAGCAGGACGGACGGGCCCCATGGCTACACCTTC
TRBJ2-7 | NA | NA | TRBV5-1 | CASSLQGRSPSYEQYF | TGCGCCAGCAGCCTGCAGGGACGGAGTCCCTCCTACGAGCAGTACTTC
TRBJ1-1 | NA | few | TRBV6-5 | CASMPFMNTEAFF | TGTGCCAGCATGCCTTTCATGAACACTGAAGCTTTCTTT
TRBJ1-5 | NA | few | TRBV5-1 | CASSPVGPRVGQPQHF | TGCGCCAGCAGCCCAGTCGGCCCCAGGGTGGGTCAGCCCCAGCATTTT
TRBJ2-3 | NA | few | TRBV12-3/TRBV12-4 | CASRPTGRPTDTQYF | TGTGCCAGCAGGCCCACGGGGCGACCCACAGATACGCAGTATTTT
TRBJ2-2 | NA | few | TRBV9 | CASSGGLFAGELFF | TGTGCCAGCAGCGGTGGACTTTTTGCCGGGGAGCTGTTTTTT
TRBJ2-2 | NA | NA | TRBV20-1 | CSAPNSYTGELFF | TGCAGTGCTCCCAACAGCTACACCGGGGAGCTGTTTTTT
TRBJ1-1 | NA | few | TRBV20-1 | CSARAAFFEAFF | TGCAGTGCTAGAGCGGCGTTTTTTGAAGCTTTCTTT
TRBJ2-3 | TRBD2 | few | TRBV10-3 | CAISRGGLSTDTQYF | TGTGCCATCAGTCGGGGGGGCCTTAGCACAGATACGCAGTATTTT
TRBJ2-2 | TRBD2 | NA | TRBV7-9 | CASSIGLADTGELFF | TGTGCCAGCAGCATCGGACTAGCCGACACCGGGGAGCTGTTTTTT
TRBJ1-2 | NA | NA | TRBV6-5 | CASSYVSDYGYTF | TGTGCCAGCAGTTACGTCTCAGACTATGGCTACACCTTC
TRBJ1-2 | NA | NA | TRBV9 | CASSVDGAGYTF | TGTGCCAGCAGCGTAGATGGGGCCGGCTACACCTTC
TRBJ1-1 | NA | few | TRBV7-6 | CASSLGGTSTEAFF | TGTGCCAGCAGCCTAGGGGGAACGTCAACTGAAGCTTTCTTT
TRBJ2-1 | NA | few | TRBV9 | CASSVEDSIYNEQFF | TGTGCCAGCAGCGTAGAGGATAGCATCTACAATGAGCAGTTCTTC
TRBJ1-4 | TRBD1 | few | TRBV29-1 | CSGGTGVGEKLFF | TGCAGCGGGGGGACAGGGGTTGGTGAAAAACTGTTTTTT
TRBJ1-2 | NA | few | TRBV29-1 | CSAAGRQEDYGYTF | TGCAGCGCAGCCGGTAGGCAGGAGGACTATGGCTACACCTTC
TRBJ2-5 | NA | NA | TRBV4-3 | CASSHVGQDLQETQYF | TGCGCCAGCAGCCACGTGGGACAAGACCTTCAAGAGACCCAGTACTTC
TRBJ1-2 | NA | NA | TRBV29-1 | CSVERPPRGSGYTF | TGCAGCGTTGAACGGCCGCCCAGGGGATCGGGCTACACCTTC
TRBJ2-5 | TRBD1 | NA | TRBV7-9 | CASSSAGQAGGTQYF | TGTGCCAGCAGCTCGGCGGGACAGGCCGGGGGGACCCAGTACTTC
TRBJ2-2 | TRBD1 | NA | TRBV24-1 | CATSDRKGAAGELFF | TGTGCCACCAGTGATAGGAAGGGGGCGGCCGGGGAGCTGTTTTTT
TRBJ1-1 | NA | few | TRBV4-3 | CASSRTADSEAFF | TGCGCCAGCAGCCGTACGGCGGACAGCGAAGCTTTCTTT
TRBJ2-1 | NA | NA | TRBV5-1 | CASSPGAFGNEQLF | TGCGCCAGCAGCCCCGGGGCCTTTGGCAATGAGCAGTTATTC
TRBJ1-3 | TRBD1 | NA | TRBV10-3 | CAISAGQGGNTIYF | TGTGCCATCAGCGCGGGACAGGGTGGAAACACCATATATTTT
TRBJ2-3 | TRBD2 | NA | TRBV30 | CAWSGGAMRDTQYF | TGTGCCTGGAGCGGGGGGGCCATGCGAGATACGCAGTATTTT
TRBJ2-1 | TRBD2 | NA | TRBV10-3 | CAIRGPGGDNNEQFF | TGTGCCATCAGAGGCCCGGGGGGGGACAACAATGAGCAGTTCTTC
TRBJ2-5 | TRBD2 | NA | TRBV5-1 | CASSWSPGLLQETQYF | TGCGCCAGCAGCTGGAGCCCGGGACTACTCCAAGAGACCCAGTACTTC
TRBJ2-2 | TRBD1 | many | TRBV6-1 | CASSAITGGVNYGELFF | TGTGCCAGCAGTGCGATAACAGGGGGCGTCAATTACGGGGAGCTGTTTTTT
TRBJ2-3 | TRBD2 | NA | TRBV7-2 | CASSLWAGGTDTQYF | TGTGCCAGCAGCTTATGGGCGGGGGGGACAGATACGCAGTATTTT
TRBJ2-3 | NA | NA | TRBV2 | CASRLDFGTDTQYF | TGTGCCAGTCGACTAGACTTTGGCACAGATACGCAGTATTTT
TRBJ2-3 | NA | NA | TRBV15 | CATSYGGVDTQYF | TGTGCCACCAGCTACGGGGGCGTAGATACGCAGTATTTT
TRBJ1-5 | NA | NA | TRBV12-3/TRBV12-4 | CASSQGRGNQPQHF | TGTGCCAGCAGTCAGGGTCGGGGCAATCAGCCCCAGCATTTT
TRBJ1-5 | NA | few | TRBV23-1 | CASSQGQPQHF | TGCGCCAGCAGTCAAGGTCAGCCCCAGCATTTT